This T cell receptor (beta chain) comes out of a study of cytomegalovirus exposure and HLA in healthy donors. Germline V gene data show CDR1 as SGHTA and CDR2 as FQGTGA. The CDR3 runs 15 residues. With 3 bases clipped from V and 5 bases from J, the junction kept 5 bases outside the gene matches. Notes on this clone: The antigen remains unidentified.

Findings and limits, study-wide: Within the data, a cluster of highly shared sequence variants was likely a sequencing artifact. For most TCR beta V segments, an earlier analysis put the productive rate at about 87% or about 30% of the time. Immune exposure information comprised only CMV serostatus.

Researchers ran the PCR with 60 Vbeta and 13 Jbeta primers. Data came from immunoSEQ multiplex PCR; TCRdb stores just in-frame clones and leaves some out. The sample includes some 180,000 clones, more than 75% seen only once; the top ten take approximately 2.5%. Input material: PBMCs. This clonotype was obtained from a man aged 30 to 45 in good health and CMV-seropositive. The gene calls are TRBV7-3 and TRBJ2-2; TRBD1 matches 8 bases. The CDR3 sequence: CASSFQGAGTGELFF. Here the CDR3 DNA reads TGTGCCAGCAGCTTTCAGGGGGCGGGTACCGGGGAGCTGTTTTTT.